The subject of this entry is one TCR beta chain. Its antigen is unidentified. Germline CDR1 SGHRS, CDR2 YFSETQ. The CDR3 covers 15 residues. Trimming shortened V by 2 bases and J by 6 bases, and 18 bases separated the two germline ends. This sample is part of a study of lymphopenia after photon versus proton radiotherapy. Study results and caveats: Photon-treated patients lost naive T cells and TCR diversity; proton-treated stayed stable. After lymphocyte nadir, photon-treated repertoires showed oligoclonal expansion, especially CD8+ Temra. Authors raise, but do not show, better survival with proton therapy.

Assay used: immunoSEQ multiplex PCR; TCRdb lists only in-frame clones, some missing. The sample lists 30,000 to 35,000 clones, 80% to 90% occurring once. The source of this sequence is a woman in her seventies with pancreatic cancer. Some clones in this sample may be carry-over from other donors' samples. Sample: peripheral blood, taken from a patient treated with proton-based radiotherapy. The genes are TRBV5-1 and TRBJ2-7; D may be TRBD2 (6 bases). The CDR3 reads CASSFGSFSNLEQYF. The CDR3, as DNA: TGCGCCAGCAGCTTCGGGAGCTTTTCGAATCTCGAGCAGTACTTC.